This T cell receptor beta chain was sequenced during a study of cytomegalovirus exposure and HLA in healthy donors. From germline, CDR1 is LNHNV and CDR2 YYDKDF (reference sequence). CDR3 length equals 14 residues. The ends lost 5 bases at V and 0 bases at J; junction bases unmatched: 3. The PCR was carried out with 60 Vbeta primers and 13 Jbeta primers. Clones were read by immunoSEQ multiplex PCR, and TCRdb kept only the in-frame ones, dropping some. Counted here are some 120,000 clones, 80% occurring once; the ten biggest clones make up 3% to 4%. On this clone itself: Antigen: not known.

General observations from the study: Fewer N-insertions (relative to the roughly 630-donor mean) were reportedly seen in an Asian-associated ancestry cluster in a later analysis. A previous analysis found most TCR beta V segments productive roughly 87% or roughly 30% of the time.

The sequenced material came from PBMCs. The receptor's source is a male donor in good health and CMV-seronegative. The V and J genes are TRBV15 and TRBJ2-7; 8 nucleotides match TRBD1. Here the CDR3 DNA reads TGTGCCACCAGCCGGGACAGGAGCTCCTACGAGCAGTACTTC. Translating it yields CATSRDRSSYEQYF.